Following are 20 T cell receptor beta chains from one sample sequenced in a study of blood T cells in healthy people across ages. A second PCR, run for about 6 to 11 cycles, used a sample-barcoded 5' primer plus a J-beta primer mix. TCRdb passed the 5' RACE reads through MiXCR, listing each CDR3 protein once. The table records some 800,000 distinct CDR3 sequences, around 25% of them present only once. Another study also made use of these data, one on T cells of mothers and their children.

The sequenced sample consisted of blood. The receptors derive from a boy between 5 and 17 years old in good health.

The chain carries TRBV28 and TRBJ2-5; perhaps TRBD2 as D (7 bases). The CDR3 runs 15 residues. V lost 3 bases and J lost 5, with 16 bases in between. The V gene's germline CDR1 is MDHEN and CDR2 SYDVKM. The CDR3 DNA follows: TGTGCCAGCAGTTTTGTGCGGGGGCAGGCTGAGACCCAGTACTTC. Protein: CASSFVRGQAETQYF. The full variable domain, in which reference TRBV28 and TRBJ2-5 provide the parts outside the CDR3, is DVKVTQSSRYLVKRTGEKVFLECVQDMDHENMFWYRQDPGLGLRLIYFSYDVKMKEKGDIPEGYSVSREKKERFSLILESASTNQTSMYLCASSFVRGQAETQYFGPGTRLLVL.

The rearrangement links TRBV7-8 to TRBJ1-6; D ambiguous. The CDR3 consists of 14 residues. V gave up 3 bases and J gave up 8 bases, with 11 bases separating them. Germline assignment: CDR1 SGHVS and CDR2 FQNEAQ. This CDR3 reads CASSLGDTYSPLHF. In DNA, the CDR3 is TGTGCCAGCAGCTTGGGAGACACATATTCACCCCTCCACTTT.

The chain couples TRBV28 to TRBJ2-1; 9 bases are a match to TRBD2. The length of the CDR3 is 15 residues. In germline, CDR1 is MDHEN, CDR2 SYDVKM. Losses at the gene ends were 4 bases for V and 8 bases for J; bases not matched to a gene: 9. The CDR3 nucleotides are TGTGCCAGCAGTTCCCAGGGACTAGCCTCGGATGAGCAGTTCTTC. Protein: CASSSQGLASDEQFF.

This clonotype was seen many times. V and J are TRBV4-1 and TRBJ2-5; D gene unclear. The V and J ends lost 1 base and 5 bases respectively, with 8 bases between them. This CDR3 comprises 13 residues. Germline V gene sequence: CDR1 MGHRA, CDR2 YSYEKL. CDR3 in amino acids: CASSQGVVETQYF. The CDR3 region has the DNA TGCGCCAGCAGCCAAGGAGTAGTGGAGACCCAGTACTTC.

This clonotype was found many times. The CDR3 region is CASSRGLAGVGNEQFF. Here the CDR3 DNA reads TGCGCCAGCAGCCGCGGACTAGCGGGAGTCGGAAATGAGCAGTTCTTC. The chain uses TRBV4-1 and TRBJ2-1; 13 nucleotides agree with TRBD2. The J segment lost 7 bases and the V segment lost 4 bases, leaving 7 bases of the junction unmatched. CDR3 length: 16 residues. Germline V gene data show CDR1 as MGHRA and CDR2 as YSYEKL.

This clonotype was found many times. This chain uses TRBV15 with TRBJ2-1; no clear D. Germline lookup yields CDR1 LNHNV and CDR2 YYDKDF (reference sequence). The V and J ends lost 1 base and 9 bases respectively, with 7 bases between them. The CDR3 runs 12 residues. CDR3 in DNA: TGTGCCACCAGCAGAGTGTTCGGTGAGCAGTTCTTC. This codes for CATSRVFGEQFF.

The chain is built from TRBV19 and TRBJ2-4, with a weak D call TRBD1 (7 bases). Germline V gives CDR1 LNHDA, CDR2 SQIVND (reference sequence). This CDR3 is built from 15 residues. V lost 6 bases, J lost 1 base, and 13 bases lay in between. The CDR3 region has the DNA TGTGCCAGTAGGAACAGGGGACTGGCCAAAAACATTCAGTACTTC. As protein: CASRNRGLAKNIQYF.

This clonotype came up a few times. The CDR3 region has the DNA TGCAGCGTTGTCAGGGCCGTGGGGGCCGATACTGAAGCTTTCTTT. It codes for CSVVRAVGADTEAFF. The chain employs TRBV29-1 and TRBJ1-1, with D perhaps TRBD1 (6 bases). V lost 4 bases, J lost 5 bases, and 20 bases lay in between. The CDR3 consists of 15 residues. CDR1 SQVTM and CDR2 ANQGSEA come from the germline V gene.

This clonotype has a handful of counts. The chain is built from TRBV11-2 and TRBJ2-3; TRBD2 agrees at 10 bases. Germline CDR1 is SGHAT and CDR2 is FQNNGV. V lost 4 bases and J lost 0; bases outside the gene matches: 10. This CDR3 contains 18 residues. Written as DNA, the CDR3 is TGTGCCAGCAGCTGGGCTTTTCTAGCGGGGGAAAGCACAGATACGCAGTATTTT. This encodes CASSWAFLAGESTDTQYF.

The chain couples TRBV4-3 to TRBJ2-3, with D possibly being TRBD2 (5 bases). CDR1 and CDR2 from the germline V gene are LGHNA and YSLEER. V lost 4 bases and J lost 0, with 20 bases in between. This CDR3 has 18 residues. CDR3 DNA: TGCGCCAGCAGCCTAGCGAGATATGATGATGGTAGCACAGATACGCAGTATTTT. It is translated as CASSLARYDDGSTDTQYF.

The chain joins TRBV20-1 to TRBJ1-4; no clear D. This CDR3 region has 16 residues. Germline-derived CDR1 and CDR2 are DFQATT and SNEGSKA (reference sequence). Deletions cut 5 bases from V and 0 bases from J, with 16 bases between. The CDR3 loop is CSARTTKTATNEKLFF. The CDR3 nucleotides read TGCAGTGCTCGGACCACTAAGACCGCAACTAATGAAAAACTGTTTTTT.

This clonotype has more than one count but fewer than ten. The rearrangement uses TRBV27 and TRBJ1-2; D is possibly TRBD1 (6 bases). CDR1 MNHEY and CDR2 SMNVEV come from the germline V gene (reference sequence). Trimming pared 1 base from V and 4 bases from J, leaving 16 bases between. This CDR3 contains 16 residues. Here the CDR3 DNA reads TGTGCCAGCAGTTTATACGCCCCCGACAGGACCTATGGCTACACCTTC. This gives the protein CASSLYAPDRTYGYTF.

This clonotype was seen a few times. This chain uses TRBV9 with TRBJ2-2; D gene unclear. Germline V CDR1 and CDR2: SGDLS, YYNGEE. The CDR3 sequence is 13 residues long. V lost 0 bases to trimming and J lost 4 bases, with 4 bases between them. The CDR3 DNA reads TGTGCCAGCAGCGTAGTCAGCACCGGGGAGCTGTTTTTT. It yields the protein CASSVVSTGELFF.

This sequence joins TRBV4-3 and TRBJ2-1, with D unresolved. CDR3 length equals 14 residues. Germline CDR1 LGHNA, CDR2 YSLEER. Trimming left V 0 bases short and J 5 bases short, with 8 bases between. The CDR3 protein is CASSQDWNDNEQFF. DNA for the CDR3: TGCGCCAGCAGCCAAGATTGGAATGACAATGAGCAGTTCTTC.

This clonotype was recorded a few times. V usage is TRBV12-3 or TRBV12-4 and J usage is TRBJ1-5; weak D call: TRBD1 (6 bases). The CDR3 covers 19 residues. Trimming stripped 3 bases from V and 0 bases from J, with 21 bases between. The CDR3: CASSFGPGWTVYSNQPQHF. The CDR3 bases are TGTGCCAGCAGTTTTGGTCCTGGCTGGACAGTTTATAGCAATCAGCCCCAGCATTTT.

The V call is TRBV11-2, the J call TRBJ1-3; no clear D. Germline V gene sequence: CDR1 SGHAT, CDR2 FQNNGV. V was pared by 5 bases and J by 1 base, with 15 bases between. The CDR3 spans 16 residues. In nucleotides, the CDR3 is TGTGCCAGCAGCCCTGGGGTCGGCCGATCTGGAAACACCATATATTTT. This translates into CASSPGVGRSGNTIYF. The full variable domain, in which reference TRBV11-2 and TRBJ1-3 provide the parts outside the CDR3, is EAGVAQSPRYKIIEKRQSVAFWCNPISGHATLYWYQQILGQGPKLLIQFQNNGVVDDSQLPKDRFSAERLKGVDSTLKIQPAKLEDSAVYLCASSPGVGRSGNTIYFGEGSWLTVV.

The CDR3 DNA reads TGCAGTGCTAGAGATGTCGAGGGGGTCAAGACTGAAGCTTTCTTT. Amino acid sequence: CSARDVEGVKTEAFF. The chain couples TRBV20-1 to TRBJ1-1, with a tentative D call TRBD1 (6 bases). The CDR3 loop spans 15 amino acids. Germline assignment: CDR1 DFQATT and CDR2 SNEGSKA (reference sequence). The V end was cut by 0 bases, the J end by 5 bases, with 16 bases between.

This clonotype was seen a handful of times. The chain uses TRBV2 and TRBJ2-1; 8 nucleotides agree with TRBD1. CDR3 size: 15 residues. Germline V lookup: CDR1 SNHLY, CDR2 FYNNEI. J gave up 3 bases and V 7 bases, and 8 bases lay outside the gene matches. CDR3 sequence reads: CASNPRQGYYNEQFF. CDR3 bases: TGTGCCAGCAACCCAAGACAGGGGTACTACAATGAGCAGTTCTTC.

V usage is TRBV29-1 and J usage is TRBJ2-1; perhaps TRBD1 as D (5 bases). The ends were cut back, 5 bases at V and 0 bases at J, with 11 bases in the middle. This CDR3 spans 14 amino acids. The V gene's germline CDR1 is SQVTM and CDR2 ANQGSEA. The CDR3 loop is CSVPRTYSYNEQFF. DNA for the CDR3: TGCAGCGTTCCCCGGACATACTCCTACAATGAGCAGTTCTTC.

There are a few counts of this clonotype. The chain combines TRBV30 with TRBJ2-6; D is tentatively TRBD1 or TRBD2 (5 bases each). Germline V lookup: CDR1 GTSNPN, CDR2 SVGIG (reference sequence). The CDR3 is 16 residues long. Trimming pared 3 bases from V and 2 bases from J, leaving 14 bases between. CDR3 region: CAWRGTFVPGANVLTF. The CDR3, as DNA: TGTGCCTGGAGGGGGACGTTCGTTCCTGGGGCCAACGTCCTGACTTTC. The full variable domain, its missing parts supplied by reference TRBV30 and TRBJ2-6, is SQTIHQWPATLVQPVGSPLSLECTVEGTSNPNLYWYRQAAGRGLQLLFYSVGIGQISSEVPQNLSASRPQDRQFILSSKKLLLSDSGFYLCAWRGTFVPGANVLTFGAGSRLTVL.